This TCR beta chain emerged from a study of blood T cell repertoires in COVID-19. Study-level information: T cells, B-cell-depleted T cells, or PBMCs provided the cDNA or gDNA that served as material.

Germline CDR1 LNHDA, CDR2 SQIVND (reference sequence). V was pared by 1 base and J by 8 bases, with 6 bases of the junction left unmatched. The CDR3 covers 14 residues. Worth noting for this clone: Different DNA sequences within this sample yield the same CDR3.

The method was immunoSEQ multiplex PCR; TCRdb's version includes in-frame clones alone and lacks a portion of them. The table includes roughly 16,000 clones, around 84% detected once. The receptor comes from a human donor with active COVID-19. The donor label of this sample is uncertain. The specimen was peripheral blood. The rearrangement links TRBV19 to TRBJ1-2; 8 bases fit TRBD1. CDR3: CASSIGQGAGGYTF. The CDR3 DNA is TGTGCCAGTAGTATAGGGCAGGGGGCTGGCGGCTACACCTTC.